The 12 T cell receptor beta chains below all came from one sample that was sequenced in a study of blood T cell repertoires in COVID-19. Using immunoSEQ multiplex PCR, the repertoire was profiled, and TCRdb retains in-frame clones only, with some absent. The sample records about 210,000 clones, around four fifths being singletons. The sequenced sample was peripheral blood. Source of these receptors: a woman of 80 years or more with COVID-19, enrolled during active disease.

The V call is TRBV29-1, the J call TRBJ2-1, with TRBD2 as a possible D gene (6 bases). The length of the CDR3 is 12 residues. The germline V and J ends were trimmed by 2 bases and 10 bases, with 12 bases remaining between them. Germline CDR1 reads SQVTM; CDR2 reads ANQGSEA. The CDR3 reads CSVETGVREQFF. CDR3 bases: TGCAGCGTTGAAACGGGGGTAAGGGAGCAGTTCTTC.

This clone was observed a handful of times. The chain has TRBV10-3 and TRBJ1-2; D might be TRBD1 (5 bases). Germline CDR1 and CDR2: ENHRY and SYGVKD. Between the trimmed V and J ends, which lost 7 bases and 0 bases, there was a span of 15 bases. The CDR3 runs to 15 residues. The CDR3 here is CAINPGGITNYGYTF. The DNA of the CDR3 is TGTGCCATCAACCCCGGGGGGATTACTAACTATGGCTACACCTTC.

This clone was seen just once. The chain uses TRBV6-5 and TRBJ2-7, with 10 bases lining up with TRBD1. With V trimmed by 4 bases and J by 2 bases, 5 bases remained unmatched. The CDR3 length is 15 residues. Germline-derived CDR1 and CDR2 are MNHEY and SVGAGI. CDR3: CASSSRGQGAYEQYF. The CDR3 DNA sequence: TGTGCCAGCAGTTCCCGTGGACAGGGGGCCTACGAGCAGTACTTC.

J is TRBJ1-3 and V is TRBV3-1 (or the pseudogene TRBV3-2); 11 bases line up with TRBD1. V gave up 5 bases and J gave up 0 bases; unmatched junction bases: 12. There are 19 residues in the CDR3. CDR1 is LGHDT and CDR2 is YNNKEL in the germline V gene (reference sequence). Here the CDR3 DNA reads TGTGCCAGCAGCTTTCCGGGACAGGGGGATCTCGGCTCTGGAAACACCATATATTTT. This gives the protein CASSFPGQGDLGSGNTIYF.

The chain employs TRBV30 and TRBJ2-3, with 10 positions matching TRBD2. Germline lookup yields CDR1 GTSNPN and CDR2 SVGIG (reference sequence). The CDR3 totals 19 residues. Trimming at V came to 3 bases and at J to 0 bases, leaving 15 bases not matched to a gene. CDR3 DNA sequence: TGTGCCTGGAGGTCCCTAGCGGGGGCTTCCACATCTAGCACAGATACGCAGTATTTT. Protein: CAWRSLAGASTSSTDTQYF.

This clone was counted only a few times. The rearrangement links TRBV5-1 to TRBJ2-7; D gene unclear. V gave up 0 bases and J gave up 1 base, with 11 bases separating them. Germline V gene sequence: CDR1 SGHRS, CDR2 YFSETQ. The CDR3 consists of 15 residues. CDR3 residues: CASSLGVAYSYEQYF. The CDR3 DNA reads TGCGCCAGCAGCTTGGGGGTAGCTTATTCCTACGAGCAGTACTTC.

The J gene is TRBJ2-5, the V gene TRBV6-5; D possibly corresponds to TRBD2 (6 bases). V lost 3 bases to trimming and J lost 8 bases, with 13 bases between them. From germline, CDR1 is MNHEY and CDR2 SVGAGI. The CDR3 length is 13 residues. Written as DNA, the CDR3 is TGTGCCAGCAGTTATTCTAGGCGGGGTACCCAGTACTTC. It specifies CASSYSRRGTQYF.

The V and J genes are TRBV11-2 and TRBJ2-6; 8 bases are shared with TRBD2. The CDR3 extends over 17 amino acids. The V and J ends lost 4 bases and 4 bases, in that order; junction bases with no gene match: 9. Germline values: CDR1 SGHAT, CDR2 FQNNGV. The CDR3 here is CASSSPGGAGGANVLTF. CDR3 sequence (DNA): TGTGCCAGCAGCTCCCCCGGGGGGGCGGGAGGGGCCAACGTCCTGACTTTC.

This sequence joins TRBV6-6 and TRBJ2-7; tentative D call: TRBD1 (6 bases). Germline loops: CDR1 MNHNY, CDR2 SVGAGI (reference sequence). The V and J ends lost 2 bases and 4 bases respectively, with 9 bases between them. CDR3 size: 13 residues. CDR3 in DNA: TGTGCCAGCAGTTACACTCAGGGGTACGAGCAGTACGTC. Protein sequence: CASSYTQGYEQYV.

The gene calls are TRBV11-2 and TRBJ1-6; tentatively, D is TRBD1 (5 bases). This CDR3 is 15 amino acids long. CDR1 and CDR2 (germline): SGHAT, FQNNGV. Deletions cut 6 bases from V and 7 bases from J, with 16 bases between. DNA for the CDR3: TGTGCCAGCAGGATATTAGACGGGGGGAATTCACCCCTCCACTTT. Protein: CASRILDGGNSPLHF.

The chain is built from TRBV6-2 or TRBV6-3 and TRBJ1-3; D possibly corresponds to TRBD1 (6 bases). Germline assignment: CDR1 MNHEY and CDR2 SVGEGT. Trimming stripped 5 bases from V and 0 bases from J, with 14 bases between. CDR3 length: 16 amino acids. The chain's CDR3 is CASSLPRTASGNTIYF. The CDR3 DNA follows: TGTGCCAGCAGTCTCCCCCGGACAGCCTCTGGAAACACCATATATTTT.

The chain links TRBV3-1 (or the pseudogene TRBV3-2) to TRBJ2-2; 9 nucleotides align to TRBD1. Unmatched junction bases numbered 1, after V lost 3 bases and J lost 5 bases. The CDR3 sequence is 14 residues long. Germline V gene lookup returns CDR1 LGHDT and CDR2 YNNKEL (reference sequence). In DNA form, the CDR3 reads TGTGCCAGCAGCCATGGACAGGGGACCGGGGAGCTGTTTTTT. Translating it yields CASSHGQGTGELFF.